Sequencing of this T cell receptor (beta chain) was carried out in a study of T-cell reconstitution after alpha-beta-depleted transplantation in children. Library preparation (for TCRbeta) was performed with unique molecular identifiers. TCRdb re-derived calls from the PCR reads in MiXCR, one entry per CDR3 protein. This sample carries 600,000 to 700,000 distinct CDR3 sequences, around 17% of them seen once, and the ten largest clones take about 1.1%. Germline lookup yields CDR1 SGHVS and CDR2 FQNEAQ. V lost 2 bases to trimming and J lost 2 bases, with 9 bases between them. The CDR3 loop spans 14 amino acids. This clonotype was picked up a small number of times.

Source: PBMCs from the stem cell graft donor, taken from the stem cell graft. The sequence was collected from a human donor who donated a stem cell graft to a child with acute myeloid leukemia. V gene TRBV7-8 combines with J gene TRBJ1-2; no clear D gene. In DNA form, the CDR3 reads TGTGCCAGCAGCTTAACTTCCAGCAACTATGGCTACACCTTC. This gives the protein CASSLTSSNYGYTF.